What follows is one T cell receptor beta chain and its context. The protocol was immunoSEQ multiplex PCR, while the TCRdb copy is restricted to in-frame clones and leaves out a portion. This sample has more than 65,000 clones, with roughly 85% found just once. The sample belongs to a study of OX40 agonist ivuxolimab in advanced cancers. CDR3 length: 13 residues. Trimming removed 5 bases from V and 14 bases from J, with 16 bases in between. Germline V CDR1 and CDR2: MNHNS, SASEGT. The J gene is TRBJ1-6, the V gene TRBV6-1; D uncertain. The clonotype originates from an adult with an advanced solid tumor such as melanoma, head and neck, liver or kidney cancer. The sample was CD4+ or CD8+ T cells sorted from blood, taken in a trial of the OX40 agonist ivuxolimab. The DNA for the CDR3 is TGTGCCAGCAGTTCCGGGGAAACCGGAGCCCTCCACTTT. Translating gives CASSSGETGALHF.